This TCR beta chain was found in a study of blood T cell repertoires in COVID-19. About the study: Acute and convalescent COVID-19 samples came from the United States, Italy and Spain. PBMCs, B-cell-depleted T cells, or T cells provided the cDNA or gDNA that made up the material.

CDR3 length: 16 amino acids. The germline V gene has CDR1 LGHNA and CDR2 YNFKEQ. The trim removed 4 bases at V and 0 bases at J, leaving 6 bases unmatched. Original processing methods: Estimation of nucleated cell counts was performed using reference gene primer amplification. The method was immunoSEQ multiplex PCR; TCRdb's version includes in-frame clones alone and lacks a portion of them. V and J calls and clone size follow that table, whereas D and trimming were derived from the DNA. Of roughly 250,000 clones in the sample, about 87% are singletons; the top ten hold 3.5% to 4.5%. The sequence came from a woman in her 40s with acute or convalescent COVID-19. The chain couples TRBV4-2 to TRBJ2-3, with TRBD2 matching over 8 bases. Sequencing used peripheral blood. The DNA of the CDR3 is TGTGCCAGCAGCCTCCTGGCGGGGGGTAGCACAGATACGCAGTATTTT. This sequence encodes CASSLLAGGSTDTQYF.